This T cell receptor (beta chain) was sequenced for a study of T cells in Graves' hyperthyroidism and ophthalmopathy. Turning to the study itself: At initial diagnosis, before any treatment had begun, peripheral blood was obtained.

This clonotype has at least ten counts. TCR beta CDR3 regions were amplified from RNA. The primer set for the first-round RT-PCR of the TCR CDR3 was HTBI. Each CDR3 protein is one row after TCRdb ran MiXCR on the multiplex PCR reads. The sample consists of more than 500,000 distinct CDR3 sequences, about 15% of them appearing once. The source is a woman between 40 and 55 years old with Graves' ophthalmopathy. The specimen sequenced was blood.

The CDR3, as DNA: TGTGCCAGCAGTCCACAATTTGGAAACTATGGCTACACCTTC. Its protein product is CASSPQFGNYGYTF. The genes are TRBV12-3 or TRBV12-4 and TRBJ1-2; D call uncertain. Deletions cut 5 bases from V and 2 bases from J, with 12 bases between. This CDR3 has 14 amino acids.